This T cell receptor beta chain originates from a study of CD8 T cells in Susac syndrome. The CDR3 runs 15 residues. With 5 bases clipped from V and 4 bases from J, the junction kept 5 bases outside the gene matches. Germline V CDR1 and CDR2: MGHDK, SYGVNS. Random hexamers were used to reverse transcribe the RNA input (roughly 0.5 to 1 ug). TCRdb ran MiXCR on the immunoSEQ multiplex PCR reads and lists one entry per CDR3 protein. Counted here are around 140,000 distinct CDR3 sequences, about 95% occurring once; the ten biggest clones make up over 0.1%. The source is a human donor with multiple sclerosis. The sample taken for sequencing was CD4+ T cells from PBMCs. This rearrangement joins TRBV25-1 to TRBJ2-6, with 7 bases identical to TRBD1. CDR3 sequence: CASSLTGVGANVLTF. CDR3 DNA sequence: TGTGCCAGCAGTCTCACAGGGGTCGGGGCCAACGTCCTGACTTTC.